The source of this T cell receptor (beta chain) is a study of blood T cell repertoires in COVID-19. Background on the study: From T cells, B-cell-depleted T cells, or PBMCs came the material, which was cDNA or gDNA.

Original analysis: Amplification with reference gene primers provided the estimates of nucleated cell counts. TCRdb's table, derived via immunoSEQ multiplex PCR, lists solely in-frame clones and lacks some. That table gives V, J and clone size, and the DNA gave D and trimming. The table records some 79,000 clones, about 89% of them present only once. The length of the CDR3 is 15 residues. The V gene's germline CDR1 is SGHRS and CDR2 YFSETQ. V trimming: 0 bases; J trimming: 9 bases; junction bases outside the gene matches: 9. This clone is a singleton in its sample. The specimen was peripheral blood. The rearrangement uses TRBV5-1 and TRBJ1-1, with TRBD1 matching over 9 bases. This receptor was taken from a man in his sixties or seventies with active or convalescent COVID-19. DNA for the CDR3: TGCGCCAGCAGCTTGGCTCCGGGACAGGGTCAACAAGCTTTCTTT. It codes for CASSLAPGQGQQAFF.